The 18 T cell receptor beta chains presented below share a single source sample, sequenced in a study of beta chain features in type 1 diabetes. TCRB transcripts that were expressed got sequenced, as all of the isolated RNA had been reverse transcribed. Sequencing used immunoSEQ multiplex PCR; TCRdb keeps in-frame clones, though not all of them. The table has 150,000 to 190,000 clones, about a tenth seen once. Study-level findings and limits: People with Type 1 diabetes carried modestly yet significantly shorter TCRB CDR3s in all four CD4+ subsets.

These receptors' targets are unknown. Sequencing was carried out using central memory CD4+ T cells from blood. The receptor source for this set is a young man with type 1 diabetes.

This clone has a handful of counts. The gene calls are TRBV29-1 and TRBJ1-1, with D possibly being TRBD1 (5 bases). There are 13 residues in the CDR3. Germline CDR1 SQVTM, CDR2 ANQGSEA. V lost 8 bases to trimming and J lost 4 bases, with 17 bases between them. The CDR3 region is CSTLKDTSTEAFF. The CDR3 nucleotides read TGCAGCACCCTGAAGGACACATCCACTGAAGCTTTCTTT. The full variable domain, completed using reference TRBV29-1 and TRBJ1-1, is SAVISQKPSRDICQRGTSLTIQCQVDSQVTMMFWYRQQPGQSLTLIATANQGSEATYESGFVIDKFPISRPNLTFSTLTVSNMSPEDSSIYLCSTLKDTSTEAFFGQGTRLTVV.

The chain couples TRBV6-6 to TRBJ1-1; D is unresolved. The germline V and J ends were trimmed by 7 bases and 6 bases, with 15 bases remaining between them. The V gene's germline CDR1 is MNHNY and CDR2 SVGAGI (reference sequence). CDR3 length equals 13 residues. The CDR3 DNA reads TGTGCCAGCACCCCGCCGGGAGCGTCTGAAGCTTTCTTT. Translating it yields CASTPPGASEAFF.

In the case of this clone: Distinct nucleotide sequences in the sample also encode this CDR3. The chain links TRBV28 to TRBJ1-3; D gene unclear. The V end was cut by 5 bases, the J end by 1 base, with 12 bases between. The CDR3 runs to 15 residues. Germline CDR1 MDHEN, CDR2 SYDVKM. The CDR3 DNA is TGTGCCAGCAGTCCCCCGCCGGGTTCTGGAAACACCATATATTTT. Encoded protein: CASSPPPGSGNTIYF.

The V and J genes are TRBV15 and TRBJ2-6, with 8 bases fitting TRBD1. V lost 4 bases, J lost 0 bases, and 5 bases stayed unmatched. CDR1 LNHNV and CDR2 YYDKDF come from the germline V gene (reference sequence). The CDR3 runs 17 residues. CDR3 in amino acids: CATSKTGVGSGANVLTF. Written as DNA, the CDR3 is TGTGCCACCAGCAAGACAGGGGTGGGCTCTGGGGCCAACGTCCTGACTTTC.

This clone was seen only a few times. This chain links TRBV18 with TRBJ2-7; tentative D call: TRBD1 (7 bases). Trimming shortened V by 0 bases and J by 2 bases, and 11 bases separated the two germline ends. The CDR3 has 15 amino acids. Germline values: CDR1 KGHSH, CDR2 LQKENI. The CDR3 nucleotides read TGTGCCAGCTCACCACCCTCCAGGGGGGCCTACGAGCAGTACTTC. Translation: CASSPPSRGAYEQYF.

This clone was detected a few times. The chain recombines TRBV14 with TRBJ1-3; unclear D gene. Germline V gene data show CDR1 as SGHDN and CDR2 as FVKESK. Trimming left V 1 base short and J 10 bases short, with 8 bases between. The CDR3 length is 12 residues. In nucleotides, the CDR3 is TGTGCCAGCAGCCAAGGGCCTGTGACCATATATTTT. Translated, it gives CASSQGPVTIYF.

This clone has a handful of counts. The chain joins TRBV7-9 to TRBJ1-2, with 7 bases matching TRBD1. CDR3 length equals 14 residues. CDR1 and CDR2 (germline): SEHNR, FQNEAQ (reference sequence). Trimming removed 2 bases from V and 4 bases from J; junction bases left unmatched: 4. CDR3 DNA: TGTGCCAGCAGCTTACAGGGGGTTGGCTATGGCTACACCTTC. It codes for CASSLQGVGYGYTF.

The chain couples TRBV7-2 to TRBJ2-5, with TRBD1 matching 9 bases. Per germline, CDR1 SGHTA and CDR2 FQGNSA. The CDR3 extends over 14 amino acids. J gave up 6 bases and V 3 bases, and 5 bases lay outside the gene matches. The CDR3 region has the DNA TGTGCCAGCAGCTTGGGACAGGGAGGCCAGACCCAGTACTTC. Its translation is CASSLGQGGQTQYF.

This clone was counted a few times. The genes are TRBV2 and TRBJ1-1; tentatively, D is TRBD1 (5 bases). The CDR3 is made up of 13 amino acids. V lost 4 bases to trimming and J lost 5 bases, with 11 bases between them. CDR1 SNHLY and CDR2 FYNNEI come from the germline V gene. CDR3 nucleotide sequence: TGTGCCAGCAGTGGGGGCTTTGAAACTGAAGCTTTCTTT. It encodes CASSGGFETEAFF.

The chain couples TRBV5-1 to TRBJ2-2; D ambiguous. V was trimmed by 0 bases and J by 6 bases, leaving 6 bases between them. This CDR3 region has 13 residues. CDR1 SGHRS and CDR2 YFSETQ come from the germline V gene. CDR3 in amino acids: CASSLVPAGELFF. The CDR3 DNA is TGCGCCAGCAGCTTGGTTCCAGCCGGGGAGCTGTTTTTT.

This clone showed up just a few times. This sequence joins TRBV19 and TRBJ2-1, with TRBD1 matching over 7 bases. The CDR3 has 13 amino acids. Germline CDR1 LNHDA, CDR2 SQIVND (reference sequence). Losses at the gene ends were 4 bases for V and 9 bases for J; bases not matched to a gene: 6. The CDR3 DNA reads as TGTGCCAGTAGTACGAGACAGGGTCTTGAGCAGTTCTTC. Translation: CASSTRQGLEQFF.

The gene calls are TRBV5-1 and TRBJ1-1; maybe TRBD1 (6 bases). This CDR3 is built from 15 residues. Germline V CDR1 and CDR2: SGHRS, YFSETQ. V was clipped by 7 bases and J by 0 bases, with 16 bases between them. CDR3 nucleotides: TGCGCCAGCGAGCCCTTAGGGGGTTTGAACACTGAAGCTTTCTTT. The encoded protein is CASEPLGGLNTEAFF.

The chain recombines TRBV5-6 with TRBJ2-3; D not resolved. Trimming left V 1 base short and J 3 bases short, with 15 bases between. Germline assignment: CDR1 SGHDT and CDR2 YYEEEE. The CDR3 contains 16 residues. Here the CDR3 DNA reads TGTGCCAGCAGCTTGATGCAGGTAGAAGTTACAGATACGCAGTATTTT. It encodes CASSLMQVEVTDTQYF.

This clone has more than one count but fewer than ten. The chain couples TRBV7-8 to TRBJ2-4, with 10 bases that match TRBD1. CDR3 length: 15 residues. Trimming removed 4 bases from V and 7 bases from J; junction bases left unmatched: 7. The V gene's germline CDR1 is SGHVS and CDR2 FQNEAQ. DNA for the CDR3: TGTGCCAGCAGCTACAACCGGGACAGGGGTAACATTCAGTACTTC. Protein product: CASSYNRDRGNIQYF.

The chain is built from TRBV14 and TRBJ1-1; no reliable D call. The V gene's germline CDR1 is SGHDN and CDR2 FVKESK. The V and J ends lost 0 bases and 4 bases respectively, with 9 bases between them. The CDR3 consists of 14 residues. The CDR3 DNA is TGTGCCAGCAGCCAAGAGTTACGGGGCACTGAAGCTTTCTTT. It is translated as CASSQELRGTEAFF.

This clone has a handful of counts. The V call is TRBV4-1, the J call TRBJ1-2; 8 bases are a match to TRBD1. V lost 1 base, J lost 5 bases, and 6 bases stayed unmatched. In germline, CDR1 is MGHRA, CDR2 YSYEKL. The length of the CDR3 is 15 residues. The CDR3, as DNA: TGCGCCAGCAGCCAAGCCGGGACAGGCAAATATGGCTACACCTTC. Its translation: CASSQAGTGKYGYTF.

The genes are TRBV18 and TRBJ1-1, with 7 bases aligning to TRBD1. CDR3 size: 13 residues. Germline-derived CDR1 and CDR2 are KGHSH and LQKENI. V dropped 1 base and J dropped 6; count of bases not matched to a gene: 2. The CDR3 DNA is TGTGCCAGCTCACCACAGGGGGCTTCTGAAGCTTTCTTT. Amino acid sequence: CASSPQGASEAFF.

V and J are TRBV6-1 and TRBJ2-5; 9 positions agree with TRBD2. The germline V gene has CDR1 MNHNS and CDR2 SASEGT. The CDR3 length is 17 residues. V gave up 1 base and J gave up 5 bases; unmatched junction bases: 11. CDR3 sequence: CASSEGVAGVNRETQYF. The DNA of the CDR3 is TGTGCCAGCAGTGAAGGTGTAGCGGGAGTGAATAGGGAGACCCAGTACTTC.